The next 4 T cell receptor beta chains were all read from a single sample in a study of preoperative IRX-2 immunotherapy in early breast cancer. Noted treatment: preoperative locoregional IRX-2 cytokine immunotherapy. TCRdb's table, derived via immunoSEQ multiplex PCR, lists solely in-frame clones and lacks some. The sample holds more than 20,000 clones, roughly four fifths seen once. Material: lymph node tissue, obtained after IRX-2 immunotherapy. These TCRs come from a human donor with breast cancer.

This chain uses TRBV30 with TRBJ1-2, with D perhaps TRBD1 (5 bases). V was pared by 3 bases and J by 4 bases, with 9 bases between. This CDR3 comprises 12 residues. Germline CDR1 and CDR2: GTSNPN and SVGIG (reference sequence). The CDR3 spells CAWRTASYGYTF. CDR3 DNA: TGTGCCTGGAGGACAGCCTCCTATGGCTACACCTTC. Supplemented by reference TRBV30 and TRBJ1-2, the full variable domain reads SQTIHQWPATLVQPVGSPLSLECTVEGTSNPNLYWYRQAAGRGLQLLFYSVGIGQISSEVPQNLSASRPQDRQFILSSKKLLLSDSGFYLCAWRTASYGYTFGSGTRLTVV.

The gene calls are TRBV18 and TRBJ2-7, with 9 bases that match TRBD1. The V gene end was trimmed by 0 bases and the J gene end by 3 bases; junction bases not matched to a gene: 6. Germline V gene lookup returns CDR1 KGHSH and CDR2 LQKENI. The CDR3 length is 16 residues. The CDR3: CASSPPQGAGGYEQYF. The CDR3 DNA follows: TGTGCCAGCTCACCACCACAGGGGGCGGGTGGCTACGAGCAGTACTTC.

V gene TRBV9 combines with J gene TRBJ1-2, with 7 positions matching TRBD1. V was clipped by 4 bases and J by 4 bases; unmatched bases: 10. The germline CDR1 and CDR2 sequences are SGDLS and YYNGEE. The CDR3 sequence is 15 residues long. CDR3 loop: CASSLTGQNFYGYTF. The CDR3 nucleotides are TGTGCCAGCAGCTTAACGGGACAGAACTTCTATGGCTACACCTTC. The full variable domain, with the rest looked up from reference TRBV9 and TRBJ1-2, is DSGVTQTPKHLITATGQRVTLRCSPRSGDLSVYWYQQSLDQGLQFLIQYYNGEERAKGNILERFSAQQFPDLHSELNLSSLELGDSALYFCASSLTGQNFYGYTFGSGTRLTVV.

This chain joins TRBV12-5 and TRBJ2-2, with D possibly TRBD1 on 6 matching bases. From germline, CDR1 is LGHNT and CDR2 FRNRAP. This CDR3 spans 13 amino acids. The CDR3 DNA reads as TGTGCCACCCGTAGACAGGACACCGGGGAGCTGTTTTTT. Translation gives CATRRQDTGELFF.